A selection of T cell receptor beta chains follows, all from one sample in a study of regulatory T cells in long-lasting Graves disease. TCRdb re-analysed the multiplex PCR reads in MiXCR, keeping a single row per CDR3 protein. The sample comprises about 470,000 distinct CDR3 sequences, about 20% of which are singletons, and about 7.8% rests with the top ten. The material was peripheral blood mononuclear cells (PBMCs), obtained when the disease was refractory, from a patient treated with antithyroid drugs. These TCRs come from a female donor with Graves disease. The CDR3 runs from the conserved cysteine through the conserved F or W. The D gene is left open where the match is weak. Some rows have no size entry. The others give once, few or many, or a class for an expanded clone.

>TRBJ2-1|.|.|TRBV9
CASSPSGVEQFF
TGTGCCAGCAGCCCGTCAGGCGTTGAGCAGTTCTTC
>TRBJ1-2|many|.|TRBV28
CASSPAALFGTLSGNYGYTF
TGTGCCAGCAGTCCCGCCGCGTTGTTCGGCACATTGAGTGGCAACTATGGCTACACCTTC
>TRBJ2-7|many|TRBD1|TRBV7-2
CASSVMQGAHEQYF
TGTGCCAGCAGCGTGATGCAGGGGGCCCACGAGCAGTACTTC
>TRBJ2-5|.|.|TRBV5-1
CAGSLRTGQGTQYF
TGCGCCGGCAGCCTCCGGACCGGTCAGGGGACCCAGTACTTC
>TRBJ2-4|.|TRBD2|TRBV19
CATAQLAGGLGNIQYF
TGTGCCACCGCCCAACTAGCGGGAGGGTTGGGAAACATTCAGTACTTC
>TRBJ2-7|few|.|TRBV7-9
CASSLGGGLEQYF
TGTGCCAGCAGCTTAGGAGGGGGACTAGAGCAGTACTTC
>TRBJ1-5|.|TRBD1|TRBV27
CASRPGTGKSNQPQHF
TGTGCCAGCAGACCCGGGACAGGGAAGAGCAATCAGCCCCAGCATTTT
>TRBJ2-3|few|.|TRBV5-4
CASSHSDTQYF
TGTGCCAGCAGTCACTCGGATACGCAGTATTTT
>TRBJ1-2|many|.|TRBV2
CASRAVVRDNYGYTF
TGTGCCAGCAGAGCCGTCGTACGGGACAACTATGGCTACACCTTC
>TRBJ1-4|few|TRBD1|TRBV6-2/TRBV6-3
CASSEAGQGWYRWDEKLFF
TGTGCCAGCAGTGAAGCGGGACAGGGTTGGTACCGTTGGGATGAAAAACTGTTTTTT
>TRBJ2-5|many|TRBD2|TRBV7-3
CASSWEVTGGQTQYF
TGTGCCAGCAGCTGGGAAGTGACGGGAGGGCAGACCCAGTACTTC
>TRBJ1-5|many|TRBD1|TRBV29-1
CSARQGDQPQHF
TGCAGCGCACGACAGGGGGACCAGCCCCAGCATTTT
>TRBJ1-3|few|.|TRBV6-1
CASSDLGNTIYF
TGTGCCAGCAGCGACCTCGGAAACACCATATATTTT
>TRBJ2-7|few|TRBD2|TRBV5-4
CASSLEFGGTRPYEQYF
TGTGCCAGCAGCTTGGAATTTGGCGGGACTAGGCCCTACGAGCAGTACTTC
>TRBJ1-6|many|TRBD1|TRBV28
CASSTLKTGLNSPLHF
TGTGCCAGCAGTACCCTCAAGACAGGGTTAAATTCACCCCTCCACTTT
>TRBJ2-7|many|.|TRBV6-2/TRBV6-3
CASSKGDRGGSYEQYF
TGTGCCAGCAGTAAGGGGGACCGCGGTGGGTCCTACGAGCAGTACTTC
>TRBJ1-1|.|.|TRBV25-1
CASSGQGDRTEAFF
TGTGCCAGCAGTGGCCAGGGAGACAGGACTGAAGCTTTCTTT
>TRBJ2-4|.|TRBD1|TRBV13
CASSPRGQGGIQYF
TGTGCCAGCAGCCCCCGTGGACAGGGGGGCATTCAGTACTTC